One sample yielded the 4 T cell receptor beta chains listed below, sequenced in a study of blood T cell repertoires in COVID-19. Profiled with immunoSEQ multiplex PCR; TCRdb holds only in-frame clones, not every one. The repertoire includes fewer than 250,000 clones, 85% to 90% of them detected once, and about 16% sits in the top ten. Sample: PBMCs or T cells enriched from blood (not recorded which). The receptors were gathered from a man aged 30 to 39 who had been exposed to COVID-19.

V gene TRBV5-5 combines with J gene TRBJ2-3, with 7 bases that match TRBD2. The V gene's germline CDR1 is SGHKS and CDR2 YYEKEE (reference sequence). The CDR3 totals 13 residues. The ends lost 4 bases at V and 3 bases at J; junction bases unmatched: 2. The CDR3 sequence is CASSPGGTDTQYF. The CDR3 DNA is TGTGCCAGCAGCCCCGGGGGGACAGATACGCAGTATTTT.

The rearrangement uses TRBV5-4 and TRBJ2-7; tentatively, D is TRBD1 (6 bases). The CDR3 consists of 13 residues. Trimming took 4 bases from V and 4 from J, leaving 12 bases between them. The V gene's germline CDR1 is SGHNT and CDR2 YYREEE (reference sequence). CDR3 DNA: TGTGCCAGCAGCCCGACAGGAGGATACGAGCAGTACTTC. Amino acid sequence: CASSPTGGYEQYF.

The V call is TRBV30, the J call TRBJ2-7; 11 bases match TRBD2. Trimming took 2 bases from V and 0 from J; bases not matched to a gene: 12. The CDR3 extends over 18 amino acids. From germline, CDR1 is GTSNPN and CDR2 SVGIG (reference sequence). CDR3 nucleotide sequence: TGTGCCTGGAGTAGGGGTAGCGGGGGGGCCTCGAGCTCCTACGAGCAGTACTTC. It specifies CAWSRGSGGASSSYEQYF. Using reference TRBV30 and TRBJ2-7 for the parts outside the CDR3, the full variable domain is SQTIHQWPATLVQPVGSPLSLECTVEGTSNPNLYWYRQAAGRGLQLLFYSVGIGQISSEVPQNLSASRPQDRQFILSSKKLLLSDSGFYLCAWSRGSGGASSSYEQYFGPGTRLTVT.

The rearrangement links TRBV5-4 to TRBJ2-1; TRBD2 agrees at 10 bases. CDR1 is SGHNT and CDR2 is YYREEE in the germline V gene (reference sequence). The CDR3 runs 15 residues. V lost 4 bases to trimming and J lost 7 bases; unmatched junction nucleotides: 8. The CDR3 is CASSASGGAGNEQFF. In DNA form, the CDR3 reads TGTGCCAGCAGCGCCAGCGGGGGGGCTGGAAATGAGCAGTTCTTC.